This is a list of T cell receptor beta chains from one sample in a study of shared clonotypes between healthy human individuals. TCRdb keeps only in-frame clones here, not all; method: immunoSEQ multiplex PCR. The sample contains about 1.5 million clones, roughly 96% of which appear only once. Source material: naive CD4+ T cells sorted from blood. Receptors were obtained from a man aged 30 to 45 in good health. The CDR3 runs from the conserved cysteine through the conserved F or W. D genes are given only for firm matches. For some rows the clone size is stated as once, few or many, or as a class when expanded; others skip it.

TRBD2,TRBJ2-5,TRBV30,NA,TGTGCCTGGAGTGTTGGCGGGAGCGTTGAGACCCAGTACTTC,CAWSVGGSVETQYF
TRBD2,TRBJ2-3,TRBV29-1,NA,TGCAGCGTTGGCAGACTAGCGGGAGGTCTCACAGATACGCAGTATTTT,CSVGRLAGGLTDTQYF
TRBD1,TRBJ2-7,TRBV7-2,NA,TGTGCCAGCAGCTTAGCCCAGGGGGCGCACCCGTACTTC,CASSLAQGAHPYF
NA,TRBJ2-1,TRBV5-6,NA,TGTGCCAGCAGCGAGCTTGGGACGGGTGAGCAGTTCTTC,CASSELGTGEQFF
TRBD1,TRBJ2-7,TRBV18,few,TGTGCCAGCTCACCAACGACAGGGGCCTACGAGCAGTACTTC,CASSPTTGAYEQYF
NA,TRBJ2-7,TRBV5-6,NA,TGTGCCAGCAGCATCGGGACACCCGTAGTTTACTTC,CASSIGTPVVYF
NA,TRBJ1-5,TRBV6-1,NA,TGTGCCAGCAGTGAAGCCAGACGGGCCCATCAGCCCCAGCATTTT,CASSEARRAHQPQHF
TRBD1,TRBJ2-2,TRBV28,NA,TGTGCCAGCAGTCCCGGGACAGGGAACACCGGGGAGCTGTTTTTT,CASSPGTGNTGELFF
NA,TRBJ1-2,TRBV6-1,NA,TGTGCCAGCAGTCGTACCAGGGGTCTCGGCTATGGCTACACCTTC,CASSRTRGLGYGYTF
TRBD2,TRBJ2-5,TRBV28,NA,TGTGCCAGCAGTTCGGGGGGGCCGGGGGAGACCCAGTACTTC,CASSSGGPGETQYF
NA,TRBJ2-2,TRBV5-1,NA,TGCGCCAGCAGCTTGGCCGAGGGGAACACCGGGGAGCTGTTTTTT,CASSLAEGNTGELFF
NA,TRBJ2-3,TRBV18,NA,TGTGCCAGCTCACCCCTCGGGGGTGGAGAAAGCACAGATACGCAGTATTTT,CASSPLGGGESTDTQYF
NA,TRBJ2-7,TRBV6-4,NA,TGTGCCAGCAGTGGAGAGTTAAAGGGAAAGTGGTACGAGCAGTACTTC,CASSGELKGKWYEQYF
NA,TRBJ2-7,TRBV7-2,NA,TGTGCCAGCAGCCCGAGGGGCTACGAGCAGTACTTC,CASSPRGYEQYF
NA,TRBJ1-1,TRBV28,NA,TGTGCCAGCAGTTTATATCCGGGTGAAGCTTTCTTT,CASSLYPGEAFF
NA,TRBJ1-4,TRBV7-9,NA,TGTGCCACAGGGGAGCGGGAAAAACTGTTTTTT,CATGEREKLFF
TRBD1,TRBJ2-5,TRBV2,NA,TGTGCCAGCAGTGAATTCCCGGGACAGGGTGCTGGAGAGACCCAGTACTTC,CASSEFPGQGAGETQYF
NA,TRBJ2-2,TRBV7-2,few,TGTGCCAGCAGCCCCGAAATGGCCGGGGAGCTGTTTTTT,CASSPEMAGELFF
TRBD1,TRBJ2-3,TRBV2,NA,TGTGCCGGAAGCGCAAGGGGGCGCACAGATACGCAGTATTTT,CAGSARGRTDTQYF
NA,TRBJ1-1,TRBV28,few,TGTGCCAGCAGTCCGACTGGACAGCTGGAAGCTTTCTTT,CASSPTGQLEAFF
NA,TRBJ2-7,TRBV11-3,NA,TGTGCCAGCAGCTTAGATAAGGGAAGACGGCAGTACTTC,CASSLDKGRRQYF
NA,TRBJ1-5,TRBV28,NA,TGTGCCAGCAGTACGGATGGCAATCAGCCCCAGCATTTT,CASSTDGNQPQHF
NA,TRBJ2-3,TRBV6-1,NA,TGTGCCAGCAGTGCCACAAGGGCCAGCACAGATACGCAGTATTTT,CASSATRASTDTQYF
NA,TRBJ1-2,TRBV29-1,NA,TGCAGCGTTGACCCGACAGCTACTAACTATGGCTACACCTTC,CSVDPTATNYGYTF
NA,TRBJ2-5,TRBV6-5,NA,TGTGCCAGCAGTTATACGGGGGCGGGTGGAAAGACCCAGTACTTC,CASSYTGAGGKTQYF
TRBD2,TRBJ2-5,TRBV29-1,NA,TGCAGCGTTGAATCTTCGCGGGAGGGCCTGAGGGAGACCCAGTACTTC,CSVESSREGLRETQYF
TRBD1,TRBJ1-5,TRBV11-2,NA,TGTGCCAGCAGCCTGGACAGGGTCAATCAGCCCCAGCATTTT,CASSLDRVNQPQHF
TRBD2,TRBJ2-7,TRBV7-9,NA,TGTGCCAGCAGCCCGCCGGGGCTAGCGGGAGGTTTAACCTACGAGCAGTACTTC,CASSPPGLAGGLTYEQYF
TRBD1,TRBJ1-4,TRBV5-1,NA,TGCGCCAGCAGCGTAACAGGGGCAACTAATGAAAAACTGTTTTTT,CASSVTGATNEKLFF
NA,TRBJ2-1,TRBV5-1,NA,TGCGCCAGCAGCTTGTTTAGCGATTCACTCAATGAGCAGTTCTTC,CASSLFSDSLNEQFF
NA,TRBJ2-7,TRBV29-1,NA,TGCAGCGTCGTCGGACCGGGTAGAGTAGGCTACGAGCAGTACTTC,CSVVGPGRVGYEQYF
NA,TRBJ2-6,TRBV6-5,few,TGTGCCAGCAGACGAGGTGGGGCCAACGTCCTGACTTTC,CASRRGGANVLTF
TRBD2,TRBJ2-7,TRBV27,once,TGTGCCAGCAGTCCCGGACTAGCGGGAGGGTCTCCTTACGAGCAGTACTTC,CASSPGLAGGSPYEQYF
TRBD2,TRBJ2-3,TRBV11-3,NA,TGTGCCAGCAGCTTAGATCTAACTAGCGGAAGCACAGATACGCAGTATTTT,CASSLDLTSGSTDTQYF
TRBD2,TRBJ2-1,TRBV5-1,once,TGCGCCAGCAGCCAAAACCCGGGGGGAAGCTCCTACAATGAGCAGTTCTTC,CASSQNPGGSSYNEQFF
TRBD1,TRBJ2-3,TRBV5-8,NA,TGTGCCAGCAGCCGGACAGGGGTCGCTCTCACAGATACGCAGTATTTT,CASSRTGVALTDTQYF
NA,TRBJ2-6,TRBV5-1,NA,TGCGCCAGCAGCTTGTTTCAAACAGGCCAAAGTGGGGCCAACGTCCTGACTTTC,CASSLFQTGQSGANVLTF
TRBD1,TRBJ2-5,TRBV7-9,NA,TGTGCCAGCAGCAGGACAGGACAGGCTGGGCAAGAGACCCAGTACTTC,CASSRTGQAGQETQYF
NA,TRBJ2-1,TRBV7-8,NA,TGTGCCAGCAGCCCGGAGTTCTTC,CASSPEFF
TRBD1,TRBJ1-1,TRBV5-4,NA,TGTGCCAGCAGAGGGACAGTGAACACTGAAGCTTTCTTT,CASRGTVNTEAFF
TRBD1,TRBJ2-2,TRBV28,NA,TGTGCCAGCAGGCCGCCACCCGGGACAGGTCGGCGCACCGGGGAGCTGTTTTTT,CASRPPPGTGRRTGELFF
NA,TRBJ1-5,TRBV28,once,TGTGCCAGCAGTTCCCTATCCGGCTATCAGCCCCAGCATTTT,CASSSLSGYQPQHF
TRBD1,TRBJ1-1,TRBV7-9,NA,TGTGCCAGCAGCCCAGGGGGTACTGAAGCTTTCTTT,CASSPGGTEAFF
TRBD2,TRBJ2-3,TRBV6-1,NA,TGTGCCGGCGAACTAGCGGGAGGGACAGATACGCAGTATTTT,CAGELAGGTDTQYF